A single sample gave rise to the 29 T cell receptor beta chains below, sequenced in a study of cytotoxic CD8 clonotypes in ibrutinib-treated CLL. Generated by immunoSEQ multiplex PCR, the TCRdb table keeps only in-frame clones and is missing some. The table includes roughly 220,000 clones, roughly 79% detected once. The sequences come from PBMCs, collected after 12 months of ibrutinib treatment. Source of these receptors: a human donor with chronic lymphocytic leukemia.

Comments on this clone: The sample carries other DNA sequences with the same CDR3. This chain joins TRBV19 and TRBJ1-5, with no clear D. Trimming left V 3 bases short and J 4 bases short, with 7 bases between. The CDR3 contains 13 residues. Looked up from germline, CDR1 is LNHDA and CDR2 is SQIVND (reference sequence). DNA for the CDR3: TGTGCCAGTAGTATTGAGGGAAATCAGCCCCAGCATTTT. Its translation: CASSIEGNQPQHF.

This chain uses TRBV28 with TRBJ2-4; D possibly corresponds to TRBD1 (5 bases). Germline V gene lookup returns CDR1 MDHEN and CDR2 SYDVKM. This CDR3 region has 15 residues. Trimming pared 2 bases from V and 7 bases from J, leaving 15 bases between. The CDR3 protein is CASSLVSRQFNIQYF. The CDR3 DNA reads TGTGCCAGCAGTTTAGTGTCTAGACAGTTCAACATTCAGTACTTC.

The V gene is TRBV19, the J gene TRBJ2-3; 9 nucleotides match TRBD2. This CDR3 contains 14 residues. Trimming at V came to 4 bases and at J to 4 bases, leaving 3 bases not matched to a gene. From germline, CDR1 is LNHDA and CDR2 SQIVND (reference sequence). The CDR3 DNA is TGTGCCAGTAGTAGCGGGAGGGCCGCAGATACGCAGTATTTT. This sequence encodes CASSSGRAADTQYF.

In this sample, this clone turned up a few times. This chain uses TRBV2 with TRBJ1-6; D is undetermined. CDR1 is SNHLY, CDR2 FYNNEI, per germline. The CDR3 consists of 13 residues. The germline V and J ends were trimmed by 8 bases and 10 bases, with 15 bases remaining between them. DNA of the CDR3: TGTGCCAGCGGTCGGCAAGAAGAGTCACCCCTCCACTTT. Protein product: CASGRQEESPLHF.

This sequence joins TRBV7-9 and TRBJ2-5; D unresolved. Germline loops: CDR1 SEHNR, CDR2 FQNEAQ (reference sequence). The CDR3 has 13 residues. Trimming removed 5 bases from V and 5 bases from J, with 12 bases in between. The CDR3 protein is CASSPHNGETQYF. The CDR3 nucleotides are TGTGCCAGCAGCCCTCACAACGGCGAGACCCAGTACTTC.

CDR3 nucleotides: TGTGCCAGCAGGCAGGGCATTAGCATTTACGAGCAGTACTTC. This encodes CASRQGISIYEQYF. The rearrangement uses TRBV6-5 and TRBJ2-7; TRBD1 might be the D (5 bases). The V end lost 6 bases, the J end lost 4 bases, and 16 bases lay between the germline ends. The CDR3 spans 14 residues. Germline V gene lookup returns CDR1 MNHEY and CDR2 SVGAGI.

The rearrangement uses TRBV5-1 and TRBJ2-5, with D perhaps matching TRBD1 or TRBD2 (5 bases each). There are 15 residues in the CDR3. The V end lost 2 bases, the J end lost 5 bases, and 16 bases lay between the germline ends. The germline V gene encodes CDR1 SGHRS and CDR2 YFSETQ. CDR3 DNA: TGCGCCAGCAGCTTTCAGAGGGGCGTCGGGGAGACCCAGTACTTC. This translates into CASSFQRGVGETQYF. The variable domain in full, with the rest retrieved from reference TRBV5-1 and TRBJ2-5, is KAGVTQTPRYLIKTRGQQVTLSCSPISGHRSVSWYQQTPGQGLQFLFEYFSETQRNKGNFPGRFSGRQFSNSRSEMNVSTLELGDSALYLCASSFQRGVGETQYFGPGTRLLVL.

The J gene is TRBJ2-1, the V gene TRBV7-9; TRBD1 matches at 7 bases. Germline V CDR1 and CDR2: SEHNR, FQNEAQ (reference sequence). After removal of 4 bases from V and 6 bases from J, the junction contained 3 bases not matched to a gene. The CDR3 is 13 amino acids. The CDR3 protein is CASSSGQFNEQFF. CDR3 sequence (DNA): TGTGCCAGCAGCTCGGGACAGTTCAATGAGCAGTTCTTC.

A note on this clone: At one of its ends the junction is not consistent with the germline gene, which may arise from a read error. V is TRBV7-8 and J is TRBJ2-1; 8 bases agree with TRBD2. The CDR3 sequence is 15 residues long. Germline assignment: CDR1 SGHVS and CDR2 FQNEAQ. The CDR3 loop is CASSTAAIYGRVSVF. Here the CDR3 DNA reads TGTGCCAGCAGCACCGCCGCTATTTACGGGAGGGTTTCCGTCTTC.

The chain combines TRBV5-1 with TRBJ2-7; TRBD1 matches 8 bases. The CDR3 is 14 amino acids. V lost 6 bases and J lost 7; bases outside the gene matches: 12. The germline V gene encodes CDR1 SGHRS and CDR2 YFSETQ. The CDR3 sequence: CASTAGTGPREQYF. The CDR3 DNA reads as TGCGCCAGCACGGCCGGGACAGGCCCTAGGGAGCAGTACTTC.

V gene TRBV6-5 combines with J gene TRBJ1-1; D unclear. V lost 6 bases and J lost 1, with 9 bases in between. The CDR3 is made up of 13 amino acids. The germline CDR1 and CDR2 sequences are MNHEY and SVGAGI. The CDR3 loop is CASSIWTNTEAFF. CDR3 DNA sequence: TGTGCCAGCAGCATATGGACGAACACTGAAGCTTTCTTT.

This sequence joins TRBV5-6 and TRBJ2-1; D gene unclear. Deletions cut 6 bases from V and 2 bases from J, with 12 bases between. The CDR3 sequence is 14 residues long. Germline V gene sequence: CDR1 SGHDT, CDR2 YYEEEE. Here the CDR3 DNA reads TGTGCCAGCAACCCCATGACGACCTACAATGAGCAGTTCTTC. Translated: CASNPMTTYNEQFF.

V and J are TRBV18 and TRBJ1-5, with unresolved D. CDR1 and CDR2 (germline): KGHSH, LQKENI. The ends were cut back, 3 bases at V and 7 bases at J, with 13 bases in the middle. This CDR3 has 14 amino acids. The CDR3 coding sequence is TGTGCCAGCTCACCCGACCCTTTAGGCCAGCCCCAGCATTTT. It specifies CASSPDPLGQPQHF.

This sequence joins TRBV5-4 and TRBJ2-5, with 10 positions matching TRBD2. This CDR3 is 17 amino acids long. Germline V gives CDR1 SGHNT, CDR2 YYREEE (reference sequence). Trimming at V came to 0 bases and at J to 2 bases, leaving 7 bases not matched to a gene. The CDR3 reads CASSLGLIAGGQETQYF. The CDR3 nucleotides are TGTGCCAGCAGCTTGGGGTTGATAGCGGGAGGTCAAGAGACCCAGTACTTC. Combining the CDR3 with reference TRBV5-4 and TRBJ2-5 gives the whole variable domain ETGVTQSPTHLIKTRGQQVTLRCSSQSGHNTVSWYQQALGQGPQFIFQYYREEENGRGNFPPRFSGLQFPNYSSELNVNALELDDSALYLCASSLGLIAGGQETQYFGPGTRLLVL.

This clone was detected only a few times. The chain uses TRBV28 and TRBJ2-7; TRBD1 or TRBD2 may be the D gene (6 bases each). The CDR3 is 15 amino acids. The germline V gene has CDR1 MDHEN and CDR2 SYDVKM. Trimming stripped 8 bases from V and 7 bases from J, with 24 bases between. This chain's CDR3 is CASWDLAGALGEQYF. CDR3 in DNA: TGTGCCAGCTGGGACTTGGCAGGGGCACTTGGTGAGCAGTACTTC. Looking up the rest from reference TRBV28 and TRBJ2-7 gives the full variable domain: DVKVTQSSRYLVKRTGEKVFLECVQDMDHENMFWYRQDPGLGLRLIYFSYDVKMKEKGDIPEGYSVSREKKERFSLILESASTNQTSMYLCASWDLAGALGEQYFGPGTRLTVT.

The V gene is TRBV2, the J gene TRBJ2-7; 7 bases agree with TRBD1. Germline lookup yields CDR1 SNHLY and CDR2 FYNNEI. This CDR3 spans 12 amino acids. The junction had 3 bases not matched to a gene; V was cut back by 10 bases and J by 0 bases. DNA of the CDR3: TGTGCCATCCGGACAGGCTCCTACGAGCAGTACTTC. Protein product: CAIRTGSYEQYF. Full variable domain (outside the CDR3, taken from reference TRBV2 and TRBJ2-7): EPEVTQTPSHQVTQMGQEVILRCVPISNHLYFYWYRQILGQKVEFLVSFYNNEISEKSEIFDDQFSVERPDGSNFTLKIRSTKLEDSAMYFCAIRTGSYEQYFGPGTRLTVT.

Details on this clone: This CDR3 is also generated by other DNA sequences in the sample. CDR3 loop: CASSYSPGNYGYTF. The CDR3 DNA is TGTGCCAGCAGTTACTCACCCGGAAACTATGGCTACACCTTC. J is TRBJ1-2 and V is TRBV6-5; no firm D call. Germline V CDR1 and CDR2: MNHEY, SVGAGI. The CDR3 is made up of 14 amino acids. The V gene lost 0 bases and the J gene lost 2 bases, with 7 bases spanning the gap.

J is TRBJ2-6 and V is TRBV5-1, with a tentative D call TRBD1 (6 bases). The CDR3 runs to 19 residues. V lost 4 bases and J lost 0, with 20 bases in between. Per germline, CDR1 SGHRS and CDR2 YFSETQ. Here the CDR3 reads CASSTGFWGPASGANVLTF. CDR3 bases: TGCGCCAGCAGCACGGGGTTCTGGGGGCCCGCCTCTGGGGCCAACGTCCTGACTTTC.

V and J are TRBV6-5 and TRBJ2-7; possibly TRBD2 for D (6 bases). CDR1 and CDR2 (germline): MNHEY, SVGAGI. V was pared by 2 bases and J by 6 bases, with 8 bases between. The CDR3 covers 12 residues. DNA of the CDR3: TGTGCCAGCAGTTACGTGGGAGGCGAGCAGTACTTC. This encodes CASSYVGGEQYF.

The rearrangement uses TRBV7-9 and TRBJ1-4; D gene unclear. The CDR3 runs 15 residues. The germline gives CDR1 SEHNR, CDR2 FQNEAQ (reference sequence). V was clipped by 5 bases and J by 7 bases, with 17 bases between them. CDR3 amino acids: CASSAIGRSGEKLFF. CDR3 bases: TGTGCCAGCAGCGCAATAGGGCGGTCCGGTGAAAAACTGTTTTTT.

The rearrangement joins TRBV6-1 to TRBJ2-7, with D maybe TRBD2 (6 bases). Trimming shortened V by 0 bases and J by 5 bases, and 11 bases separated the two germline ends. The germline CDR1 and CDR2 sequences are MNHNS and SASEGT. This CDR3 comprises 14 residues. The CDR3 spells CASSEANRRDEQYF. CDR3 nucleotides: TGTGCCAGCAGTGAAGCGAACAGGAGGGACGAGCAGTACTTC.

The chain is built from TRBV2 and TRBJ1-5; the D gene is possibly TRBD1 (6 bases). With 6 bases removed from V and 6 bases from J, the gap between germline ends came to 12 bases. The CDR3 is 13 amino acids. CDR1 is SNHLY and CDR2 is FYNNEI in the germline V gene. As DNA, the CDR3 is TGTGCCAGCAGCCGTGAAGGGGGTCAGCCCCAGCATTTT. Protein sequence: CASSREGGQPQHF.

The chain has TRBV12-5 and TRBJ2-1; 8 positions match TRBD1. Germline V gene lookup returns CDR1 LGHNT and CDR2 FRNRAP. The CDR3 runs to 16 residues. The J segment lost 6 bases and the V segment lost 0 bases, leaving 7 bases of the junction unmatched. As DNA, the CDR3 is TGTGCTAGTGGTTTGGTCCCTTGGACAGGGACCAATGAGCAGTTCTTC. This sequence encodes CASGLVPWTGTNEQFF. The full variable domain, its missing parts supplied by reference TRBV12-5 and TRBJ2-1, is DARVTQTPRHKVTEMGQEVTMRCQPILGHNTVFWYRQTMMQGLELLAYFRNRAPLDDSGMPKDRFSAEMPDATLATLKIQPSEPRDSAVYFCASGLVPWTGTNEQFFGPGTRLTVL.

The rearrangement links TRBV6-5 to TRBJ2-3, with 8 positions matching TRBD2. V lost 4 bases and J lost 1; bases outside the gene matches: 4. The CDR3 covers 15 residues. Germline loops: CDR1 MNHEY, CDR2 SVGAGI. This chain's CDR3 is CASSSGTRGTDTQYF. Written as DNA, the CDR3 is TGTGCCAGCAGTTCCGGGACTAGGGGCACAGATACGCAGTATTTT.

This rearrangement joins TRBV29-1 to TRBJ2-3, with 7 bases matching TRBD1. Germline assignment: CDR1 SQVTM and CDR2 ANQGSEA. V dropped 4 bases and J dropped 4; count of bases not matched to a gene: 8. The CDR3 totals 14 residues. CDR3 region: CSVALTGYADTQYF. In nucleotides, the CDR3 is TGCAGCGTTGCACTGACAGGGTACGCAGATACGCAGTATTTT.

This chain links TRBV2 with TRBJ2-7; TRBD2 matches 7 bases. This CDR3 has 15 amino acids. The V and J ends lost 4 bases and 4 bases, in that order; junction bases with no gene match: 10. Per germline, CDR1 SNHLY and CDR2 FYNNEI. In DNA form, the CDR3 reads TGTGCCAGCAGTGCCCCTAGCGGTCAAAGGTACGAGCAGTACTTC. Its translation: CASSAPSGQRYEQYF.

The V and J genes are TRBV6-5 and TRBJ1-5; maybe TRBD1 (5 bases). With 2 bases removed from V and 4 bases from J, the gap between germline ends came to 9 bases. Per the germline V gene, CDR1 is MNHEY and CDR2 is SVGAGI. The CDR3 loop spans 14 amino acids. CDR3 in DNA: TGTGCCAGCAGTTACAGCAGGGAGAATCAGCCCCAGCATTTT. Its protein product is CASSYSRENQPQHF.

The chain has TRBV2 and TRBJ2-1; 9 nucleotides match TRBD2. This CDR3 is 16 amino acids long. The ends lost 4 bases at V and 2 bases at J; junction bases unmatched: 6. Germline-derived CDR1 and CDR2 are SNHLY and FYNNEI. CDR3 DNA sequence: TGTGCCAGCAGTGTGTCTAGCGGGACCGCCTACAATGAGCAGTTCTTC. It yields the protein CASSVSSGTAYNEQFF.

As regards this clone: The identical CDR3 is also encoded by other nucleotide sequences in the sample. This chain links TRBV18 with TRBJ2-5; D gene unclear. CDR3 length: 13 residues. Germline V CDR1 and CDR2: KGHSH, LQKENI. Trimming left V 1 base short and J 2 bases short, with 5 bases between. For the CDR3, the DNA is TGTGCCAGCTCACCACTAGGGCAAGAGACCCAGTACTTC. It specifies CASSPLGQETQYF.